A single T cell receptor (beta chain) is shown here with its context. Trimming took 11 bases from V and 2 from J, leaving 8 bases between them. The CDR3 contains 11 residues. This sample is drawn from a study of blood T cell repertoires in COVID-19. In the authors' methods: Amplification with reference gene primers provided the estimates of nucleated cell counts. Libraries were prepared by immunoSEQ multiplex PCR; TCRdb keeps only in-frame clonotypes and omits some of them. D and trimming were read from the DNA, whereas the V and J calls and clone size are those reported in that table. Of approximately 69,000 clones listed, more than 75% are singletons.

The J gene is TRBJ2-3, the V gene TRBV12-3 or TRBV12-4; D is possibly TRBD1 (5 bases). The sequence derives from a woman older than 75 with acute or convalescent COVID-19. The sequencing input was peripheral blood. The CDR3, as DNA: TGTGCCTCCAGGGCCACAGATACGCAGTATTTT. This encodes CASRATDTQYF.